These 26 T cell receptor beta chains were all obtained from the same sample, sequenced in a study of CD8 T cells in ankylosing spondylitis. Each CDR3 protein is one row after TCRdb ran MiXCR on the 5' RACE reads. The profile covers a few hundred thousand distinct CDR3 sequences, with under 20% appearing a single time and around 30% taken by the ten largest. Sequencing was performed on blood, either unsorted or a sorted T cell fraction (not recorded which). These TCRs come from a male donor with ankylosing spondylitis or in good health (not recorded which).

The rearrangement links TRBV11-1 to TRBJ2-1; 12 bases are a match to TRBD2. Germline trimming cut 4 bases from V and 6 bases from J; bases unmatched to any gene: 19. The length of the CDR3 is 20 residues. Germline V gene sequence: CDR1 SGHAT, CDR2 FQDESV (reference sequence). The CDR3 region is CASSSNPRLAGERGINEQFF. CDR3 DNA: TGTGCCAGCAGCTCCAACCCTCGACTAGCGGGGGAAAGGGGGATCAATGAGCAGTTCTTC. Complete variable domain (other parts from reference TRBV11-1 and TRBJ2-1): EAEVAQSPRYKITEKSQAVAFWCDPISGHATLYWYRQILGQGPELLVQFQDESVVDDSQLPKDRFSAERLKGVDSTLKIQPAELGDSAMYLCASSSNPRLAGERGINEQFFGPGTRLTVL.

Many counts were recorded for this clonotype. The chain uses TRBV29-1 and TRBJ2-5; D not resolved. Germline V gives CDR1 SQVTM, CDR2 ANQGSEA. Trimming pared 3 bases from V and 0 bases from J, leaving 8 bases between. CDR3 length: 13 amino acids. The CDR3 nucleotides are TGCAGCGTTGATTTAAAGTACCAAGAGACCCAGTACTTC. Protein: CSVDLKYQETQYF.

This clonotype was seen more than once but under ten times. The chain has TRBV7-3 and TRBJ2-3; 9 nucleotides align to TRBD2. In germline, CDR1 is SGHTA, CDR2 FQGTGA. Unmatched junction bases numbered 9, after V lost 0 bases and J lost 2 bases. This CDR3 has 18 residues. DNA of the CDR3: TGTGCCAGCAGCTTAACGTTGGCGGGAGGGCCGGACACAGATACGCAGTATTTT. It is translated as CASSLTLAGGPDTDTQYF.

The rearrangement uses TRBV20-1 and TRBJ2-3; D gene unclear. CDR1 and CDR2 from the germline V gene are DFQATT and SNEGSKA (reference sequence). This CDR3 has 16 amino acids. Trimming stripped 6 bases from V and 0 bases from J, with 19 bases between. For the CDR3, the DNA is TGCAGTGCAACTTACAAGAACCAACCTAGCACAGATACGCAGTATTTT. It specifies CSATYKNQPSTDTQYF.

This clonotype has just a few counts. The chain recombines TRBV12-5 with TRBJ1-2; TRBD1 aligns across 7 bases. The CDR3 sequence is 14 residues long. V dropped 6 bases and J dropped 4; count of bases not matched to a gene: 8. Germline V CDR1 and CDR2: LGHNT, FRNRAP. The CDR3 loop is CASGEQGSGYGYTF. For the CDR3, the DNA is TGTGCTAGTGGAGAACAGGGGTCGGGCTATGGCTACACCTTC. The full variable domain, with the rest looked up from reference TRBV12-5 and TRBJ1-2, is DARVTQTPRHKVTEMGQEVTMRCQPILGHNTVFWYRQTMMQGLELLAYFRNRAPLDDSGMPKDRFSAEMPDATLATLKIQPSEPRDSAVYFCASGEQGSGYGYTFGSGTRLTVV.

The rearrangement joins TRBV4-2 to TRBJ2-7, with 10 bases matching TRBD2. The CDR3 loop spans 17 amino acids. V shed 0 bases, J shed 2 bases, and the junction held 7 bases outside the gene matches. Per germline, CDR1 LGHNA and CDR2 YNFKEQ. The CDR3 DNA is TGTGCCAGCAGCCAAGATACGTGGACTAGCGGTACCTACGAGCAGTACTTC. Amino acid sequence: CASSQDTWTSGTYEQYF.

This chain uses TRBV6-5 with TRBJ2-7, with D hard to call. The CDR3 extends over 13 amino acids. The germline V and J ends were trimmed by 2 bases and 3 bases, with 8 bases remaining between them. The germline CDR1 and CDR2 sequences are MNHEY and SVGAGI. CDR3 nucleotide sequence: TGTGCCAGCAGTTACAACATTTACTACGAGCAGTACTTC. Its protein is CASSYNIYYEQYF.

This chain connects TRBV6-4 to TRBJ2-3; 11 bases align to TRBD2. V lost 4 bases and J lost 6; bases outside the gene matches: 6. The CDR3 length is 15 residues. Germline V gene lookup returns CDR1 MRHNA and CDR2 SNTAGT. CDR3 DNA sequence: TGTGCCAGCAGTGTTACTAGCGGGGGACGGGATACGCAGTATTTT. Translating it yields CASSVTSGGRDTQYF.

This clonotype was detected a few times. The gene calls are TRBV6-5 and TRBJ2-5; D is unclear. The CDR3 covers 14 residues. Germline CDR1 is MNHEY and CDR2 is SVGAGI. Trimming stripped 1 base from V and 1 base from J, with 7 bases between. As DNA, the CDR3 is TGTGCCAGCAGTTACTTCTCAAGCCAAGAGACCCAGTACTTC. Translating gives CASSYFSSQETQYF.

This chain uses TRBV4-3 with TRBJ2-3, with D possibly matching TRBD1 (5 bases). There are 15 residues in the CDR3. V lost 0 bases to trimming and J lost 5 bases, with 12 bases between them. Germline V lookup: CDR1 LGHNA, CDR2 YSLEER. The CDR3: CASSQDPQAGDTQYF. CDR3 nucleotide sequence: TGCGCCAGCAGCCAAGATCCACAGGCCGGAGATACGCAGTATTTT.

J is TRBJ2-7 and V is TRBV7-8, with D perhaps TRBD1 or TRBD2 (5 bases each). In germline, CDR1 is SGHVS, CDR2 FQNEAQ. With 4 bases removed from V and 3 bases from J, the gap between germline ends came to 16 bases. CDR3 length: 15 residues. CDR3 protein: CASSYRDGVGYEQYF. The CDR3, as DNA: TGTGCCAGCAGCTACCGGGACGGAGTAGGCTACGAGCAGTACTTC.

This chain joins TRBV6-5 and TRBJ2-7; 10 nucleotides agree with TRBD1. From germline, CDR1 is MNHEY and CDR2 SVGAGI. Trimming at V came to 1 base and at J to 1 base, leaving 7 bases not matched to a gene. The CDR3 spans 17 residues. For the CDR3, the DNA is TGTGCCAGCAGTTACTTCCCCGGACAGGGGGGTTCCTACGAGCAGTACTTC. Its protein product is CASSYFPGQGGSYEQYF.

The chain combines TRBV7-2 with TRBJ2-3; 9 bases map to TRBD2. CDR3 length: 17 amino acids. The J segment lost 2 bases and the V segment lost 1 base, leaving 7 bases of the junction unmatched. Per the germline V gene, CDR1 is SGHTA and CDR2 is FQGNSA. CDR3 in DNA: TGTGCCAGCAGCTTAGGTCCGGGACTAGCCGACACAGATACGCAGTATTTT. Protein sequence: CASSLGPGLADTDTQYF.

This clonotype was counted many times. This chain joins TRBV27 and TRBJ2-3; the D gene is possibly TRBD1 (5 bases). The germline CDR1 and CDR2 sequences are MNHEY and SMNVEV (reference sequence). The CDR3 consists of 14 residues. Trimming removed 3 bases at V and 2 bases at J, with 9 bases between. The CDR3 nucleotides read TGTGCCAGCAGTTTGGGGCTATACACAGATACGCAGTATTTT. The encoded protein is CASSLGLYTDTQYF.

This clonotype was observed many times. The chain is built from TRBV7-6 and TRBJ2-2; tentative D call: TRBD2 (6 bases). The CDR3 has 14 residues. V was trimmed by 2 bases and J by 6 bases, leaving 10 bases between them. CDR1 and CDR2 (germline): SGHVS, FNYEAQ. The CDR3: CASSLLLAAGELFF. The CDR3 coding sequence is TGTGCCAGCAGCTTATTGTTAGCGGCCGGGGAGCTGTTTTTT.

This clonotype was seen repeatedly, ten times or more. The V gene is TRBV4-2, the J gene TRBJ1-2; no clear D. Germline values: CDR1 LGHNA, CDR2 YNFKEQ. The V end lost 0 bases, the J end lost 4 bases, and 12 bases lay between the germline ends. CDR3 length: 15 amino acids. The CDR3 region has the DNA TGTGCCAGCAGCCAAGACCGGTTGCCGCGCTATGGCTACACCTTC. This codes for CASSQDRLPRYGYTF.

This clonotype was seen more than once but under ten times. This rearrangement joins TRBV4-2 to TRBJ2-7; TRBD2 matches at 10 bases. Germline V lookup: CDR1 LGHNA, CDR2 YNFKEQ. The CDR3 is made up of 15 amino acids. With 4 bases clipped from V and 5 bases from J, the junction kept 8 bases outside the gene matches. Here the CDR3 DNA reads TGTGCCAGCAGCCCCTCCGGGACTAGCGATGACGAGCAGTACTTC. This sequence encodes CASSPSGTSDDEQYF.

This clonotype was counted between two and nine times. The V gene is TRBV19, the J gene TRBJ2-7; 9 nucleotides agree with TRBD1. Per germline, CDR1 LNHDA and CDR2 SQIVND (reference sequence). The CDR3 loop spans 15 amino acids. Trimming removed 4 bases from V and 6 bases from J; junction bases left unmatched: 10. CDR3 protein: CASSTGTGNFGEQYF. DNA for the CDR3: TGTGCCAGTAGTACCGGGACAGGGAACTTTGGCGAGCAGTACTTC.

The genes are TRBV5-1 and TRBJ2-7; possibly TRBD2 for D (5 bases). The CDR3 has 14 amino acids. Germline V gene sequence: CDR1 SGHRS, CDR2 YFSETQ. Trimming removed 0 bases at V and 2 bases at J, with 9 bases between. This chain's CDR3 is CASSLAFGTYEQYF. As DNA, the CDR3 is TGCGCCAGCAGCTTGGCCTTCGGGACCTACGAGCAGTACTTC.

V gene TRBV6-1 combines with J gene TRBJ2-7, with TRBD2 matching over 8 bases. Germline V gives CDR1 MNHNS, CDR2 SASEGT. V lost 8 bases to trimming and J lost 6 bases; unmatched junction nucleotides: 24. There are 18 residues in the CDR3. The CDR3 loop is CASSPFSLAGSSWGEQYF. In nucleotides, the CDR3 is TGTGCCAGCTCCCCCTTCTCCTTAGCGGGAAGTTCCTGGGGCGAGCAGTACTTC.

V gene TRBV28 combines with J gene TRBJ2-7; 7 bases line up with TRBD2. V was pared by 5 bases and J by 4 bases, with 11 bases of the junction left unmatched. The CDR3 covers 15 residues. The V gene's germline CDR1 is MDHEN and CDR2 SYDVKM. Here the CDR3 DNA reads TGTGCCAGCAGTCCCCTGAAGGGCGGGAGATACGAGCAGTACTTC. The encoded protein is CASSPLKGGRYEQYF.

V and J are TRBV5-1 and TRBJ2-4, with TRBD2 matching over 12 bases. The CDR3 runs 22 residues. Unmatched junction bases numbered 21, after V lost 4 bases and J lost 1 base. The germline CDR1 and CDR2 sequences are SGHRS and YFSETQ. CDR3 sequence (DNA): TGCGCCAGCAGCCCTATGGAACAGGGTTCTAGCGGGAGGGCCGGGGCCAAAAACATTCAGTACTTC. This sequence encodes CASSPMEQGSSGRAGAKNIQYF.

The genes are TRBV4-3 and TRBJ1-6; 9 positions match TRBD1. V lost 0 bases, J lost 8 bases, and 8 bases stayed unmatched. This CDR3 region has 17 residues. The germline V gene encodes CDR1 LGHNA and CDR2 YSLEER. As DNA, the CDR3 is TGCGCCAGCAGCCAAGATCGTTCCGGGACAGGGTATTCACCCCTCCACTTT. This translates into CASSQDRSGTGYSPLHF.

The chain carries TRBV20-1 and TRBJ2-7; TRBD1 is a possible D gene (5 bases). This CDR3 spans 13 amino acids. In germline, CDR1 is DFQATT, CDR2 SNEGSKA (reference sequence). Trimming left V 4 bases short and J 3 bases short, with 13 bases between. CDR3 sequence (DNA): TGCAGTGCTAAAGAAGGGGAAATCTACGAGCAGTACTTC. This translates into CSAKEGEIYEQYF.

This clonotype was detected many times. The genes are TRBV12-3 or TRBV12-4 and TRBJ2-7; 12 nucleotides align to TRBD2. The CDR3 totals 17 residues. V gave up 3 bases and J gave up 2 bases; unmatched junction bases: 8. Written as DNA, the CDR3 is TGTGCCAGCAGTTTCCCCCTTGCTAGCGGGAGGGCCTACGAGCAGTACTTC. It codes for CASSFPLASGRAYEQYF.

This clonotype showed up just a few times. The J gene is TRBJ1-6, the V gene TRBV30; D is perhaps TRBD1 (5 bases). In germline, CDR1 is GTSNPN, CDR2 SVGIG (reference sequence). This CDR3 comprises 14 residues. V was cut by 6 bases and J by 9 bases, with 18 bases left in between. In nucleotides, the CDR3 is TGTGCCTGCCTCCGGGACCTCGGTAGTTCACCCCTCCACTTT. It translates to CACLRDLGSSPLHF.